The 7 T cell receptor beta chains below come from one sample, sequenced in a study of blood T cell repertoires in COVID-19. Produced via immunoSEQ multiplex PCR; TCRdb's table is partial and in-frame only. The data hold some 180,000 clones, with around 83% observed a single time. Sequenced sample: peripheral blood. The receptors were gathered from a woman aged 60 to 75 with acute or convalescent COVID-19.

The chain is built from TRBV2 and TRBJ1-4, with 10 bases lining up with TRBD1. Germline CDR1 reads SNHLY; CDR2 reads FYNNEI. CDR3 length: 16 amino acids. After removal of 5 bases from V and 5 bases from J, the junction contained 8 bases not matched to a gene. This chain's CDR3 is CASSRDRGMKNEKLFF. The CDR3 coding sequence is TGTGCCAGCAGTAGGGACAGGGGAATGAAGAATGAAAAACTGTTTTTT.

This sequence joins TRBV6-5 and TRBJ1-4; D is uncertain. The CDR3 loop spans 13 amino acids. Trimming removed 5 bases from V and 0 bases from J, with 4 bases in between. Germline loops: CDR1 MNHEY, CDR2 SVGAGI. The CDR3 protein is CASSHATNEKLFF. Here the CDR3 DNA reads TGTGCCAGCAGTCATGCAACTAATGAAAAACTGTTTTTT.

The V and J genes are TRBV3-1 (or the pseudogene TRBV3-2) and TRBJ1-1; 8 positions match TRBD1. The CDR3 is 15 amino acids. Germline V gives CDR1 LGHDT, CDR2 YNNKEL (reference sequence). Trimming removed 2 bases from V and 3 bases from J; junction bases left unmatched: 5. The CDR3 loop is CASSQLTGADTEAFF. CDR3 sequence (DNA): TGTGCCAGCAGCCAATTGACAGGGGCGGACACTGAAGCTTTCTTT.

This sequence joins TRBV7-2 and TRBJ2-1; D gene unclear. V shed 2 bases and J shed 7 bases, with 9 bases lying between them. The CDR3 totals 13 residues. Germline V gene data show CDR1 as SGHTA and CDR2 as FQGNSA. The CDR3 sequence: CASSLKFGNEQFF. In nucleotides, the CDR3 is TGTGCCAGCAGCTTAAAGTTCGGGAATGAGCAGTTCTTC.

The V gene is TRBV2, the J gene TRBJ2-5; D is unclear. The V end lost 4 bases, the J end lost 7 bases, and 10 bases lay between the germline ends. The CDR3 consists of 12 residues. Germline assignment: CDR1 SNHLY and CDR2 FYNNEI. The CDR3 bases are TGTGCCAGCAGTGGGGCGTGGGCGACCCAGTACTTC. It is translated as CASSGAWATQYF.

The chain carries TRBV7-9 and TRBJ2-5, with 9 bases lining up with TRBD2. The CDR3 consists of 18 residues. The germline CDR1 and CDR2 sequences are SEHNR and FQNEAQ (reference sequence). V dropped 4 bases and J dropped 4; count of bases not matched to a gene: 16. The CDR3 loop is CASSSEGAGGPTGETQYF. The CDR3 DNA is TGTGCCAGCAGCTCTGAAGGGGCGGGAGGGCCAACGGGAGAGACCCAGTACTTC.

The V gene is TRBV19, the J gene TRBJ2-7, with 7 positions matching TRBD2. The germline V gene encodes CDR1 LNHDA and CDR2 SQIVND (reference sequence). This CDR3 has 15 amino acids. J was trimmed by 1 base and V by 4 bases; bases with no gene match: 7. The CDR3 DNA reads as TGTGCCAGTAGTAGCGATCTAGCGGCTTCCTACGAGCAGTACTTC. Translation gives CASSSDLAASYEQYF.